The rows below give T cell receptor beta chains drawn from one sample of a study of cytomegalovirus exposure and HLA in healthy donors. The repertoire was sequenced with immunoSEQ multiplex PCR; TCRdb's copy has only in-frame clones and lacks some. The table gives 80,000 to 95,000 clones; the top ten clones make up approximately 1.1% of it. Sequencing used PBMCs. These receptors came from a young woman in good health and CMV-seronegative. CDR3s include the opening cysteine and the closing phenylalanine or tryptophan. Fields, in order: clone size, J gene, V gene, CDR3 protein. Not all rows give a size; the values are once, few, many and, for expanded clones, a class.

NA TRBJ2-2 TRBV28 CASRFSGELFF
NA TRBJ2-5 TRBV1 CTSSQRGAGGPGETQYF
NA TRBJ2-5 TRBV7-6 CASSPEPAGGETQYF
NA TRBJ2-7 TRBV18 CASSPDNRGRVDEQYF
NA TRBJ1-1 TRBV6-1 CASSDRGRRGAFF
NA TRBJ2-1 TRBV6-5 CASSSGLALNEQFF
NA TRBJ2-7 TRBV7-9 CASSSERRDPYEQYF
NA TRBJ2-7 TRBV5-1 CASSPGTSGYEQYF
NA TRBJ2-3 TRBV5-1 CASHRVTTDTQYF
NA TRBJ1-1 TRBV5-1 CASSPNPGDTEAFF
NA TRBJ2-7 TRBV6-5 CASSYMASYEQYF
NA TRBJ2-1 TRBV11-2 CASSLDQDNEQFF
NA TRBJ2-1 TRBV4-1 CASSQDPSGWVNEQFF
NA TRBJ2-7 TRBV6-6 CASRWGEGRSSYEQYF
NA TRBJ2-3 TRBV27 CASSFFGGRERSDTQYF
NA TRBJ1-2 TRBV5-4 CASSLEGRGDYGYTF
NA TRBJ2-1 TRBV27 CASSLAGATNNEQFF
NA TRBJ2-1 TRBV5-1 CASSLAGGSSYNEQFF
NA TRBJ2-2 TRBV5-6 CASSWAGSGYANTGELFF
NA TRBJ2-5 TRBV19 CASSILSPGGGETQYF
NA TRBJ1-1 TRBV25-1 CASSEVGTGGNTEAFF
NA TRBJ2-5 TRBV30 CAIVGTTLHF
NA TRBJ2-3 TRBV6-6 CASRSSFRGQTDTQYF
NA TRBJ2-5 TRBV6-6 CASSIGGVQETQYF
NA TRBJ1-5 TRBV6-1 CASSEVDWGDQPQHF
NA TRBJ1-3 TRBV6-6 CASSGAASGNTIYF
NA TRBJ2-3 TRBV18 CASSPSIRTLPVDTQYF
NA TRBJ1-5 TRBV6-5 CASGPRDRNQPQHF
NA TRBJ2-1 TRBV27 CASSSTGSNEQFF
NA TRBJ1-1 TRBV30 CAWSVRRRGDTEAFF
NA TRBJ2-3 TRBV7-6 CASSSRGESTDTQYF
NA TRBJ2-3 TRBV6-1 CASTGGGWYTQYF
NA TRBJ2-5 TRBV29-1 CSVVSGETQYF
NA TRBJ2-7 TRBV18 CASSHPLDRGGGEQYF
NA TRBJ1-2 TRBV18 CASSPPLWGQDNRPTVGYTF
NA TRBJ1-5 TRBV4-1 CASSPPGVQPQHF
NA TRBJ2-7 TRBV11-3 CASSLDGLAGGSYEQYF
NA TRBJ2-7 TRBV7-9 CASSSESYSYEQYF
NA TRBJ1-4 TRBV5-1 CASSLSGMSEKLFF
NA TRBJ2-2 TRBV30 CAYELGDTNTGELFF
NA TRBJ2-5 TRBV28 CASSLTGGAGETQYF
NA TRBJ1-4 TRBV5-8 CASSIRGELFF
NA TRBJ2-7 TRBV15 CATSRGTIDYEQYF
NA TRBJ1-4 TRBV6-5 CASSPNRDRVGKLFF
NA TRBJ2-7 TRBV11-2 CASTPHSSYEQYF
medium-sized TRBJ2-1 TRBV6-4 CASSEQGSDSYNEQFF
NA TRBJ1-4 TRBV19 CASSPAGIEKLFF